This passage covers 9 T cell receptor beta chains from one sample sequenced in a study of beta chain features in type 1 diabetes. No antigens are known for them. Study-level points and caveats: Within each of all four CD4+ subsets, Type 1 diabetes patients had TCRB CDR3s that were moderately but significantly shorter.

The study reverse transcribed the entire isolated RNA, so it sequenced expressed TCRB transcripts. The table came from immunoSEQ multiplex PCR; TCRdb's copy has only in-frame clones and leaves some out. The repertoire holds tens of thousands of clones, with 55% to 75% as singletons. The sample consisted of Tregs from blood. These receptors were taken from a man between 18 and 29 years old with type 1 diabetes.

This clone was found a few times. The CDR3 region is CSGEGVHNEQFF. The CDR3 bases are TGCAGCGGGGAGGGGGTGCACAATGAGCAGTTCTTC. This chain links TRBV29-1 with TRBJ2-1; weak D call: TRBD2 (7 bases). The CDR3 totals 12 residues. V was pared by 7 bases and J by 5 bases, with 12 bases between. The germline CDR1 and CDR2 sequences are SQVTM and ANQGSEA.

V is TRBV7-2 and J is TRBJ2-7; 8 bases are a match to TRBD2. After removal of 2 bases from V and 6 bases from J, the junction contained 6 bases not matched to a gene. Per germline, CDR1 SGHTA and CDR2 FQGNSA. The CDR3 length is 14 residues. The CDR3 loop is CASSLIIAGTEQYF. In DNA, the CDR3 is TGTGCCAGCAGCTTAATAATAGCGGGGACCGAGCAGTACTTC.

This chain links TRBV19 with TRBJ1-2; D is perhaps TRBD1 (5 bases). The CDR3 sequence is 14 residues long. Germline V lookup: CDR1 LNHDA, CDR2 SQIVND (reference sequence). V lost 6 bases, J lost 4 bases, and 15 bases lay in between. The CDR3 is CASRPRAGVYGYTF. The CDR3 DNA sequence: TGTGCCAGTAGACCCCGGGCGGGGGTCTATGGCTACACCTTC.

A few counts support this clone. V is TRBV23-1 and J is TRBJ2-2; 8 bases are shared with TRBD2. TRBV23-1 is marked as an open reading frame, function uncertain. Trimming removed 7 bases from V and 5 bases from J; junction bases left unmatched: 12. CDR3 size: 16 residues. The CDR3 spells CASTITVQRGTGELFF. The CDR3, as DNA: TGCGCCAGCACCATAACGGTCCAGCGGGGGACCGGGGAGCTGTTTTTT.

The chain joins TRBV6-1 to TRBJ1-5, with TRBD1 as a possible D gene (6 bases). V lost 8 bases, J lost 1 base, and 15 bases lay in between. The CDR3 contains 15 residues. Germline CDR1 MNHNS, CDR2 SASEGT. CDR3 region: CASLWGGMSNQPQHF. CDR3 DNA: TGTGCCAGCCTTTGGGGGGGCATGAGCAATCAGCCCCAGCATTTT.

The rearrangement uses TRBV19 and TRBJ2-1, with 7 bases aligning to TRBD1. Germline CDR1 reads LNHDA; CDR2 reads SQIVND (reference sequence). The V gene end was trimmed by 8 bases and the J gene end by 3 bases; junction bases not matched to a gene: 10. The CDR3 is 15 amino acids. CDR3 sequence: CASQEWDSHYNEQFF. CDR3 bases: TGTGCCAGTCAGGAGTGGGACAGTCACTACAATGAGCAGTTCTTC. The variable domain in full, with the rest retrieved from reference TRBV19 and TRBJ2-1, is DGGITQSPKYLFRKEGQNVTLSCEQNLNHDAMYWYRQDPGQGLRLIYYSQIVNDFQKGDIAEGYSVSREKKESFPLTVTSAQKNPTAFYLCASQEWDSHYNEQFFGPGTRLTVL.

Regarding this clone: One end of the junction fails to match germline, which may point to a read error. J is TRBJ1-1 and V is TRBV2, with 8 bases that match TRBD1. CDR1 is SNHLY and CDR2 is FYNNEI in the germline V gene. The CDR3 spans 12 residues. The CDR3 protein is CACRGLNTEAFF. The CDR3 DNA is TGTGCCTGCAGGGGGCTGAACACTGAAGCTTTCTTT.

The J gene is TRBJ2-7, the V gene TRBV7-9, with a possible D match to TRBD2 (5 bases). The CDR3 runs to 15 residues. Trimming cost V 0 bases and J 3 bases, with 12 bases left between them. The germline V gene has CDR1 SEHNR and CDR2 FQNEAQ (reference sequence). The CDR3 loop is CASSLARGLFYEQYF. CDR3 bases: TGTGCCAGCAGCTTAGCTCGCGGACTGTTCTACGAGCAGTACTTC.

This sequence joins TRBV7-2 and TRBJ2-7, with D perhaps matching TRBD2 (6 bases). Germline CDR1 and CDR2: SGHTA and FQGNSA. V was cut by 0 bases and J by 3 bases, with 9 bases left in between. The CDR3 extends over 14 amino acids. CDR3 in amino acids: CASSLAGGIYEQYF. CDR3 bases: TGTGCCAGCAGCTTAGCGGGGGGAATCTACGAGCAGTACTTC.